This T cell receptor beta chain was sequenced during a study of CD8 T cells in Susac syndrome. Random hexamers were used to reverse transcribe the RNA input (roughly 0.5 to 1 ug). An immunoSEQ multiplex PCR generated amplified TCR beta CDR3 products spanning 54 Vbeta and 13 Jbeta. TCRdb reanalysed the immunoSEQ multiplex PCR reads using MiXCR and keeps one entry per CDR3 protein. The sample carries hundreds of thousands of distinct CDR3 sequences, over 85% recorded once. The CD8+ and CD4+ T cells were negatively isolated, with the TEMRA cells enriched by FACS. Germline loops: CDR1 SQVTM, CDR2 ANQGSEA. The CDR3 has 20 residues. The V end was cut by 7 bases, the J end by 0 bases, with 28 bases between.

The sample consisted of CD4+ T cells from PBMCs. The rearrangement links TRBV29-1 to TRBJ2-6; D may correspond to TRBD1 or TRBD2 (5 bases each). This receptor was obtained from a human donor with multiple sclerosis. In DNA form, the CDR3 reads TGCAGCGCTTACCTAGAGGGCACGGGACCTAAACCCTCTGGGGCCAACGTCCTGACTTTC. Translated: CSAYLEGTGPKPSGANVLTF.